This is a list of T cell receptor beta chains from one sample in a study of cytomegalovirus exposure and HLA in healthy donors. Generated by immunoSEQ multiplex PCR, the TCRdb table keeps only in-frame clones and is missing some. Seen here are 95,000 to 130,000 clones, 50% to 65% observed once, and the top ten hold just under 9.5%. The sample taken for sequencing was PBMCs. These receptors were collected from a woman aged 40 to 50 in good health and CMV-seropositive. Each CDR3 is given with its conserved first and last residue. The D gene is left open where the match is weak. Some rows have no size entry. The others give once, few or many, or a class for an expanded clone.

abundance: NA
j_gene: TRBJ2-7
d_gene: NA
v_gene: TRBV1
CDR3nt: TGCACCAGCAGCCTACCCCCCCTAGAGTCCTACGAGCAGTACTTC
CDR3aa: CTSSLPPLESYEQYF

abundance: NA
j_gene: TRBJ2-2
d_gene: NA
v_gene: TRBV5-6
CDR3nt: TGTGCCAGCAGCTTGGACAGGTACACCGGGGAGCTGTTTTTT
CDR3aa: CASSLDRYTGELFF

abundance: NA
j_gene: TRBJ2-5
d_gene: NA
v_gene: TRBV18
CDR3nt: TGTGCCAGCTCACCATCGGGTAGAGAGACCCAGTACTTC
CDR3aa: CASSPSGRETQYF

abundance: NA
j_gene: TRBJ1-6
d_gene: TRBD1
v_gene: TRBV18
CDR3nt: TGTGCCAGTAAGGCGACAGGGGGCGGCGATTCACCCCTCCACTTT
CDR3aa: CASKATGGGDSPLHF

abundance: NA
j_gene: TRBJ2-3
d_gene: TRBD2
v_gene: TRBV11-2
CDR3nt: TGTGCCAGCAGCTTCGGACTAGCGGGAGGGCGGACAGATACGCAGTATTTT
CDR3aa: CASSFGLAGGRTDTQYF

abundance: NA
j_gene: TRBJ2-5
d_gene: TRBD1
v_gene: TRBV28
CDR3nt: TGTGCCAGCAGCGACAGGGGAAATTCCGAGACCCAGTACTTC
CDR3aa: CASSDRGNSETQYF

abundance: NA
j_gene: TRBJ2-5
d_gene: NA
v_gene: TRBV5-1
CDR3nt: TGCGCCAGCAGCTTGGTCTCGAATCGGGAAGAGACCCAGTACTTC
CDR3aa: CASSLVSNREETQYF

abundance: few
j_gene: TRBJ1-6
d_gene: NA
v_gene: TRBV15
CDR3nt: TGTGCCACCAGCAGTTCGGGGGTCGAGAATAATTCACCCCTCCACTTT
CDR3aa: CATSSSGVENNSPLHF

abundance: NA
j_gene: TRBJ2-7
d_gene: TRBD1
v_gene: TRBV6-5
CDR3nt: TGTGCCAGCAGTTTCTCCCGGGACAGGGGCTACGAGCAGTACTTC
CDR3aa: CASSFSRDRGYEQYF

abundance: NA
j_gene: TRBJ2-3
d_gene: TRBD2
v_gene: TRBV28
CDR3nt: TGTGCCAGCAGTTTCGGGCTGGGGTCAAGCGGGAGTTGGGCGGATACGCAGTATTTT
CDR3aa: CASSFGLGSSGSWADTQYF

abundance: few
j_gene: TRBJ1-1
d_gene: NA
v_gene: TRBV6-5
CDR3nt: TGTGCCAGCAGTTACTCAGGGGGCACTGAAGCTTTCTTT
CDR3aa: CASSYSGGTEAFF

abundance: NA
j_gene: TRBJ2-5
d_gene: TRBD1
v_gene: TRBV5-1
CDR3nt: TGCGCCAGCAGCTGGGGGACAGGGTTGGAAGAGACCCAGTACTTC
CDR3aa: CASSWGTGLEETQYF

abundance: few
j_gene: TRBJ2-1
d_gene: TRBD2
v_gene: TRBV9
CDR3nt: TGTGCCAGCAGCGTAAGTTGGGGCGGGAGGAACTCCTACAATGAGCAGTTCTTC
CDR3aa: CASSVSWGGRNSYNEQFF

abundance: few
j_gene: TRBJ1-4
d_gene: TRBD1
v_gene: TRBV6-5
CDR3nt: TGTGCCAGCAGTTATGGGACAGGGAGAAATGAAAAACTGTTTTTT
CDR3aa: CASSYGTGRNEKLFF